A selection of T cell receptor beta chains follows, all from one sample in a study of CD8+CD57+ T cells in acquired aplastic anemia. TCRdb re-derived calls from the reads in MiXCR, one entry per CDR3 protein. The sample has 65,000 to 85,000 distinct CDR3 sequences; 45% to 60% are singletons. The sequencing input was sorted CD4+, CD8+, or CD8+CD57+ T cells (not recorded which) from PBMCs. The receptor source for this set is a human donor in good health, serving as a control. Both conserved end residues are part of each CDR3.

>TRBJ1-2|TRBV9|14
CASSVGGGDYGYTF
>TRBJ1-2|TRBV10-3|11
CAIKGGYGYTF
>TRBJ1-1|TRBV30|13
CAWDPGVNTEAFF
>TRBJ2-3|TRBV15|14
CATSATSSTDTQYF
>TRBJ2-3|TRBV6-2/TRBV6-3|17
CASSYSPTGGWTDTQYF
>TRBJ1-5|TRBV4-2|17
CASNGRGGFSSNQPQHF
>TRBJ2-1|TRBV20-1|15
CSASTSGSAYSEQFF
>TRBJ2-1|TRBV6-2/TRBV6-3|15
CASSQTSGNYNEQFF
>TRBJ1-2|TRBV4-1|14
CASSRPGQLESYTF
>TRBJ1-3|TRBV10-3|17
CASQARQVIVGGNTIYF
>TRBJ1-1|TRBV20-1|13
CSADRDSHSEAFF
>TRBJ2-1|TRBV27|15
CASSFSLGGNNEQFF
>TRBJ1-1|TRBV7-8|17
CASSTPELSVGNTEAFF
>TRBJ2-7|TRBV29-1|13
CSVETGSPYEQYF
>TRBJ2-2|TRBV2|14
CASRWTANTGELFF
>TRBJ1-6|TRBV6-1|15
CASSDSTGYNSPLHF
>TRBJ2-5|TRBV7-9|13
CASSLAGYETQYF
>TRBJ1-6|TRBV7-2|15
CASSRRTGPNSPLHF
>TRBJ2-5|TRBV4-1|13
CASSQVGQGSEYF
>TRBJ2-3|TRBV29-1|11
CSVQGADTQYF
>TRBJ2-3|TRBV5-1|14
CARSDRGPTDTQYF
>TRBJ1-5|TRBV5-1|14
CASSDSSGSQPQHF
>TRBJ1-5|TRBV20-1|15
CSARDLFSSNQPQHF
>TRBJ1-5|TRBV2|13
CASSESQGQPQHF
>TRBJ2-1|TRBV6-4|15
CASSDSDGRYNEQFF
>TRBJ1-2|TRBV19|15
CASSISSAGDYGYTF
>TRBJ1-1|TRBV4-1|15
CASSQDPQGNTEAFF
>TRBJ2-1|TRBV20-1|17
CSARSRPWERGGYEQFF
>TRBJ2-7|TRBV29-1|13
CSVVGTEDYEQYF
>TRBJ2-1|TRBV30|13
CAWAGGYYNEQFF
>TRBJ2-2|TRBV9|17
CASSPPLGQGYTGELFF
>TRBJ1-1|TRBV7-9|12
CASSLDTPEAFF
>TRBJ2-7|TRBV7-6|12
CASSDDIYEQYF
>TRBJ2-7|TRBV19|14
CASTEGRASHEQYF
>TRBJ2-5|TRBV20-1|17
CSAYESPGTGLQETQYF
>TRBJ2-5|TRBV2|13
CASSPAGAETQYF
>TRBJ2-7|TRBV20-1|13
CSAAGGLSYEQYF
>TRBJ2-7|TRBV12-3/TRBV12-4|13
CASSPPTGLEQYF
>TRBJ1-2|TRBV10-3|14
CAITPEGTGIRYTF
>TRBJ2-7|TRBV15|16
CATSSSRLAGSYEQYF
>TRBJ1-4|TRBV19|17
CASSIGIQGPSGEKLFF
>TRBJ2-4|TRBV15|15
CATSSPTGVENIQYF
>TRBJ2-7|TRBV2|13
CASSAQAPYEQYF
>TRBJ2-2|TRBV19|14
CASQPGPITGELFF
>TRBJ1-6|TRBV20-1|13
CSASWARDSPLHF
>TRBJ1-4|TRBV7-2|15
CASSLVRERGEKLFF
>TRBJ1-2|TRBV19|13
CASEGRSLLGYTF
>TRBJ1-2|TRBV20-1|16
CSARHLRDFSNYGYTF
>TRBJ1-2|TRBV5-8|13
CASSLPGPYGYTF
>TRBJ2-5|TRBV15|17
CATSRDMGALGGETQYF
>TRBJ2-1|TRBV7-9|10
CASRGNEQFF
>TRBJ2-1|TRBV19|13
CASSTSGANEQFF
>TRBJ1-2|TRBV5-5|14
CASSLETGAYGYTF
>TRBJ2-2|TRBV20-1|14
CSVGSSGRNGELFF
>TRBJ2-3|TRBV5-1|13
CASSLPGSDTQYF